The next 25 T cell receptor beta chains were all read from a single sample in a study of cytotoxic CD8 clonotypes in ibrutinib-treated CLL. Assay: immunoSEQ multiplex PCR; the TCRdb copy retains only in-frame clones and omits some. Found here are 40,000 or so clones, around 70% of them singletons; the top ten hold over 9%. The specimen comprised PBMCs, sampled at disease progression, from a patient treated with ibrutinib. The source of these receptors is a human donor with chronic lymphocytic leukemia.

J is TRBJ2-5 and V is TRBV5-1, with TRBD2 as a possible D gene (5 bases). CDR1 and CDR2 (germline): SGHRS, YFSETQ. The CDR3 has 16 amino acids. V lost 1 base and J 2 bases, leaving 15 bases between the germline ends. CDR3 residues: CASSLNSQTKQETQYF. The CDR3 coding sequence is TGCGCCAGCAGCTTGAACTCACAGACTAAGCAAGAGACCCAGTACTTC.

This clone was observed a few times. The V and J genes are TRBV5-1 and TRBJ1-5; 10 nucleotides agree with TRBD1. The V and J ends lost 4 bases and 7 bases, in that order; junction bases with no gene match: 5. Germline V CDR1 and CDR2: SGHRS, YFSETQ. This CDR3 comprises 14 residues. CDR3 nucleotides: TGCGCCAGCAGCCAGACAGGGGGCAGGCAGCCCCAGCATTTT. It encodes CASSQTGGRQPQHF. The full variable domain, completed using reference TRBV5-1 and TRBJ1-5, is KAGVTQTPRYLIKTRGQQVTLSCSPISGHRSVSWYQQTPGQGLQFLFEYFSETQRNKGNFPGRFSGRQFSNSRSEMNVSTLELGDSALYLCASSQTGGRQPQHFGDGTRLSIL.

V is TRBV7-9 and J is TRBJ2-6; D is possibly TRBD1 (6 bases). Between the trimmed V and J ends, which lost 8 bases and 1 base, there was a span of 9 bases. From germline, CDR1 is SEHNR and CDR2 FQNEAQ (reference sequence). This CDR3 has 14 amino acids. CDR3 in amino acids: CASLRGSGANVLTF. For the CDR3, the DNA is TGTGCCAGCCTCAGGGGATCTGGGGCCAACGTCCTGACTTTC.

The V and J genes are TRBV28 and TRBJ2-5; D possibly corresponds to TRBD2 (5 bases). V was clipped by 6 bases and J by 2 bases, with 16 bases between them. The CDR3 sequence is 15 residues long. CDR1 is MDHEN and CDR2 is SYDVKM in the germline V gene. The CDR3 is CASSPERAWQETQYF. CDR3 in DNA: TGTGCCAGCAGCCCTGAGAGGGCGTGGCAAGAGACCCAGTACTTC.

The chain links TRBV5-6 to TRBJ1-1; the D gene is possibly TRBD1 (5 bases). Trimming removed 3 bases from V and 1 base from J, with 7 bases in between. Germline V gene sequence: CDR1 SGHDT, CDR2 YYEEEE. This CDR3 is built from 13 residues. This CDR3 is CASSWDGNTEAFF. The CDR3, as DNA: TGTGCCAGCAGCTGGGACGGGAACACTGAAGCTTTCTTT.

Concerning this clone itself: The identical CDR3 is also encoded by other nucleotide sequences in the sample. J is TRBJ2-5 and V is TRBV20-1; D gene uncertain. Germline V lookup: CDR1 DFQATT, CDR2 SNEGSKA (reference sequence). The CDR3 consists of 10 residues. Trimming took 3 bases from V and 6 from J, leaving 5 bases between them. Written as DNA, the CDR3 is TGCAGTGCTAGTGAACAGACCCAGTACTTC. Translating it yields CSASEQTQYF.

V is TRBV28 and J is TRBJ2-2, with no clear D. V was shortened by 7 bases and J by 0 bases, with 3 bases between the two germline ends. Germline values: CDR1 MDHEN, CDR2 SYDVKM. This CDR3 comprises 12 residues. In nucleotides, the CDR3 is TGTGCCAGCAACCCGAACACCGGGGAGCTGTTTTTT. This codes for CASNPNTGELFF.

This sequence joins TRBV7-9 and TRBJ2-5; possibly TRBD1 or TRBD2 for D (5 bases each). The CDR3 is 13 residues long. Trimming removed 2 bases from V and 5 bases from J, with 9 bases in between. CDR1 is SEHNR, CDR2 FQNEAQ, per germline (reference sequence). The CDR3 is CASSLNEGETQYF. The CDR3, as DNA: TGTGCCAGCAGCTTAAACGAGGGGGAGACCCAGTACTTC.

The chain joins TRBV5-4 to TRBJ2-1; the D is unclear. Germline CDR1 is SGHNT and CDR2 is YYREEE (reference sequence). The CDR3 spans 14 residues. V was trimmed by 7 bases and J by 0 bases, leaving 11 bases between them. The CDR3 protein is CASGPTVSYNEQFF. The CDR3 nucleotides read TGTGCCAGCGGCCCAACCGTCTCCTACAATGAGCAGTTCTTC.

This chain links TRBV6-6 with TRBJ1-5; tentatively, D is TRBD1 (5 bases). CDR3 length: 14 residues. Germline CDR1 MNHNY, CDR2 SVGAGI (reference sequence). V dropped 1 base and J dropped 6 bases, with 10 bases sitting between them. DNA for the CDR3: TGTGCCAGCAGTTACTATTTTGGGGCTCAGCCCCAGCATTTT. This sequence encodes CASSYYFGAQPQHF.

This chain connects TRBV2 to TRBJ2-1; 10 bases align to TRBD1. V lost 5 bases, J lost 6 bases, and 4 bases stayed unmatched. CDR1 SNHLY and CDR2 FYNNEI come from the germline V gene. This CDR3 region has 14 residues. The CDR3 protein is CASSSDRGLNEQFF. DNA of the CDR3: TGTGCCAGCAGTAGCGACAGGGGGCTCAATGAGCAGTTCTTC.

The chain recombines TRBV2 with TRBJ1-1, with TRBD1 matching 9 bases. The CDR3 extends over 14 amino acids. Per the germline V gene, CDR1 is SNHLY and CDR2 is FYNNEI. V lost 5 bases to trimming and J lost 4 bases; unmatched junction nucleotides: 5. CDR3 protein: CASSPQGAGTEAFF. CDR3 nucleotide sequence: TGTGCCAGCAGTCCACAGGGGGCAGGCACTGAAGCTTTCTTT.

The chain uses TRBV6-4 and TRBJ1-1; TRBD1 might be the D (6 bases). With 2 bases removed from V and 13 bases from J, the gap between germline ends came to 17 bases. The CDR3 sequence is 13 residues long. CDR1 MRHNA and CDR2 SNTAGT come from the germline V gene. For the CDR3, the DNA is TGTGCCAGCAGTGACCCTCCCAGGGGACGGCTTTTCTTT. This encodes CASSDPPRGRLFF.

This clone was observed a few times. In DNA form, the CDR3 reads TGTGCCAGCAGCTTAGGAGATCGGACTGAAGCTTTCTTT. This encodes CASSLGDRTEAFF. The chain carries TRBV7-2 and TRBJ1-1; D is uncertain. Germline V gives CDR1 SGHTA, CDR2 FQGNSA. This CDR3 spans 13 amino acids. The ends were cut back, 1 base at V and 5 bases at J, with 8 bases in the middle.

V gene TRBV25-1 combines with J gene TRBJ2-7; 11 nucleotides line up with TRBD1. The CDR3 spans 15 residues. Losses at the gene ends were 1 base for V and 4 bases for J; bases not matched to a gene: 3. Germline CDR1 is MGHDK and CDR2 is SYGVNS. The CDR3, as DNA: TGTGCCAGCAGTGAATCACGGGACAGGGGGTACGAGCAGTACTTC. It encodes CASSESRDRGYEQYF.

The chain has TRBV7-8 and TRBJ1-2; possibly TRBD1 for D (6 bases). Per the germline V gene, CDR1 is SGHVS and CDR2 is FQNEAQ. The CDR3 totals 14 residues. Trimming took 5 bases from V and 8 from J, leaving 18 bases between them. The CDR3 reads CASSIAGDGSGYTF. The CDR3 DNA follows: TGTGCCAGCAGCATCGCAGGGGACGGTTCGGGCTACACCTTC.

The chain joins TRBV7-9 to TRBJ2-3; no clear D gene. Trimming cost V 3 bases and J 6 bases, with 10 bases left between them. There are 13 residues in the CDR3. Germline CDR1 is SEHNR and CDR2 is FQNEAQ (reference sequence). Written as DNA, the CDR3 is TGTGCCAGCAGCTTCGTTACTTCGGATACGCAGTATTTT. It specifies CASSFVTSDTQYF.

This chain joins TRBV19 and TRBJ1-5; D gene unclear. CDR3 length: 13 amino acids. The V and J ends lost 0 bases and 7 bases respectively, with 7 bases between them. Germline V CDR1 and CDR2: LNHDA, SQIVND (reference sequence). As DNA, the CDR3 is TGTGCCAGTAGTATAGATATGGAGCAGCCCCAGCATTTT. As protein: CASSIDMEQPQHF.

The chain joins TRBV5-1 to TRBJ2-1; 9 bases align to TRBD2. The CDR3 extends over 16 amino acids. Trimming took 3 bases from V and 0 from J; bases not matched to a gene: 4. The V gene's germline CDR1 is SGHRS and CDR2 YFSETQ. For the CDR3, the DNA is TGCGCCAGCAGCTCGTCAGCGGGAGGCTCCTACAATGAGCAGTTCTTC. Translating gives CASSSSAGGSYNEQFF.

This clone has just one count. The CDR3 is CASSPSRMNTEAFF. The CDR3 DNA sequence: TGTGCCAGCTCACCTTCAAGGATGAACACTGAAGCTTTCTTT. The chain joins TRBV18 to TRBJ1-1; D remains ambiguous. The germline V gene has CDR1 KGHSH and CDR2 LQKENI. Trimming stripped 3 bases from V and 0 bases from J, with 8 bases between. This CDR3 spans 14 amino acids.

The table lists this clone with a count of one. The chain couples TRBV10-1 to TRBJ2-2; D is perhaps TRBD1 (5 bases). CDR1 and CDR2 from the germline V gene are WNHNN and SYGVQD (reference sequence). The CDR3 extends over 14 amino acids. V lost 8 bases, J lost 3 bases, and 13 bases lay in between. This CDR3 reads CASGAEADTGELFF. DNA of the CDR3: TGCGCCAGCGGGGCTGAGGCGGACACCGGGGAGCTGTTTTTT.

The chain has TRBV2 and TRBJ1-1; D unresolved. This CDR3 has 14 amino acids. The germline V gene has CDR1 SNHLY and CDR2 FYNNEI. Trimming took 3 bases from V and 2 from J, leaving 10 bases between them. CDR3 nucleotides: TGTGCCAGCAGTGATTATCGGGTTAACACTGAAGCTTTCTTT. It translates to CASSDYRVNTEAFF.

V is TRBV7-9 and J is TRBJ1-1; D possibly corresponds to TRBD1 (6 bases). Per germline, CDR1 SEHNR and CDR2 FQNEAQ (reference sequence). The CDR3 extends over 14 amino acids. Deletions cut 5 bases from V and 8 bases from J, with 18 bases between. The CDR3 here is CASSRGQLLEEAFF. CDR3 DNA sequence: TGTGCCAGCAGCAGGGGACAACTCCTCGAGGAAGCTTTCTTT.

V and J are TRBV5-1 and TRBJ2-5; TRBD1 aligns across 7 bases. The CDR3 consists of 14 residues. From germline, CDR1 is SGHRS and CDR2 YFSETQ. The ends lost 4 bases at V and 3 bases at J; junction bases unmatched: 6. The CDR3 DNA reads TGCGCCAGCAGCCGACAGGGAGTGGAAGAGACCCAGTACTTC. Translated: CASSRQGVEETQYF.

In its sample, this clone was seen once. The V call is TRBV4-2, the J call TRBJ2-7; the match to TRBD2 covers 9 bases. Unmatched junction bases numbered 2, after V lost 0 bases and J lost 2 bases. Germline V gives CDR1 LGHNA, CDR2 YNFKEQ. This CDR3 is built from 15 residues. CDR3: CASSQEQRGAYEQYF. For the CDR3, the DNA is TGTGCCAGCAGCCAAGAACAGCGGGGGGCCTACGAGCAGTACTTC.